Shown below are 22 T cell receptor beta chains from a single sample sequenced in a study of cytomegalovirus exposure and HLA in healthy donors. PCR used 60 Vbeta primers and 13 Jbeta primers. Data came from immunoSEQ multiplex PCR; TCRdb stores just in-frame clones and leaves some out. The repertoire holds roughly 100,000 clones, with around 79% as singletons. The sample consisted of PBMCs. The receptors were gathered from a woman in her thirties or forties in good health and CMV-seronegative.

The gene calls are TRBV11-1 and TRBJ2-5, with a weak D call TRBD1 (5 bases). CDR1 and CDR2 from the germline V gene are SGHAT and FQDESV (reference sequence). V dropped 4 bases and J dropped 0 bases, with 12 bases sitting between them. This CDR3 contains 15 residues. The DNA for the CDR3 is TGTGCCAGCAGCTCTCGACAGAGACACCAAGAGACCCAGTACTTC. This gives the protein CASSSRQRHQETQYF.

With respect to this clone: Germline is not matched at one junction end, which may reflect a read error. The rearrangement joins TRBV7-3 to TRBJ2-7; TRBD1 is a possible D gene (6 bases). The CDR3 loop spans 13 amino acids. Per germline, CDR1 SGHTA and CDR2 FQGTGA. The CDR3 spells CASSITGSYEQYF. Written as DNA, the CDR3 is TGTGCCAGCAGCATAACAGGGAGCTACGAGCAGTACTTC.

This rearrangement joins TRBV4-3 to TRBJ1-2; D possibly corresponds to TRBD1 (6 bases). This CDR3 has 16 residues. Germline CDR1 is LGHNA and CDR2 is YSLEER. The ends were cut back, 1 base at V and 5 bases at J, with 17 bases in the middle. CDR3 coding DNA: TGCGCCAGCAGCCAAGGCAGGGCAGGGGTCACATATGGCTACACCTTC. It yields the protein CASSQGRAGVTYGYTF.

The sample holds a few counts of this clone. At one end, the junction sequence differs from germline, possibly due to a read error. The chain carries TRBV7-2 and TRBJ2-1; D ambiguous. The CDR3 loop spans 11 amino acids. In germline, CDR1 is SGHTA, CDR2 FQGNSA. The CDR3 sequence is CASSSNNEQFF. The DNA for the CDR3 is TGTGCCAGCAGCTCCAACAATGAGCAGTTCTTC.

As to this clone: Likely a read error: the CDR3 ends without its conserved phenylalanine or tryptophan. The chain is built from TRBV28 and TRBJ1-1, with D perhaps matching TRBD1 (5 bases). The CDR3 has 14 amino acids. V lost 5 bases and J 6 bases, leaving 16 bases between the germline ends. CDR1 MDHEN and CDR2 SYDVKM come from the germline V gene. The CDR3 sequence is CASSPRAVAAEAFS. CDR3 coding DNA: TGTGCCAGCAGTCCCAGGGCCGTCGCCGCTGAAGCTTTCTCT.

The chain carries TRBV30 and TRBJ1-2; D is possibly TRBD1 (5 bases). This CDR3 region has 14 residues. V lost 0 bases, J lost 4 bases, and 12 bases lay in between. Per germline, CDR1 GTSNPN and CDR2 SVGIG (reference sequence). The CDR3 coding sequence is TGTGCCTGGAGTGTAATGAGACAGTCCTATGGCTACACCTTC. It yields the protein CAWSVMRQSYGYTF. Full variable domain (remainder filled in from reference TRBV30 and TRBJ1-2): SQTIHQWPATLVQPVGSPLSLECTVEGTSNPNLYWYRQAAGRGLQLLFYSVGIGQISSEVPQNLSASRPQDRQFILSSKKLLLSDSGFYLCAWSVMRQSYGYTFGSGTRLTVV.

This clone was seen more than once but under ten times. The V and J genes are TRBV7-8 and TRBJ2-1; 14 nucleotides line up with TRBD2. CDR1 and CDR2 (germline): SGHVS, FQNEAQ. The CDR3 runs 20 residues. The ends lost 5 bases at V and 1 base at J; junction bases unmatched: 13. The CDR3: CASSRPPGLAGVKSYNEQFF. For the CDR3, the DNA is TGTGCCAGCAGCCGACCACCGGGACTAGCGGGAGTTAAGTCCTACAATGAGCAGTTCTTC.

The J gene is TRBJ2-7, the V gene TRBV11-2, with 8 bases identical to TRBD2. This CDR3 comprises 15 residues. The V gene end was trimmed by 4 bases and the J gene end by 2 bases; junction bases not matched to a gene: 7. Per germline, CDR1 SGHAT and CDR2 FQNNGV. This CDR3 reads CASSSPQAGAYEQYF. The CDR3 coding sequence is TGTGCCAGCAGCTCCCCCCAAGCGGGAGCCTACGAGCAGTACTTC.

The chain recombines TRBV30 with TRBJ1-2; TRBD1 agrees at 7 bases. The CDR3 spans 11 residues. Germline V gene sequence: CDR1 GTSNPN, CDR2 SVGIG (reference sequence). V was pared by 5 bases and J by 5 bases, with 2 bases of the junction left unmatched. CDR3 bases: TGTGCCTGGGAACAGGGGTATGGCTACACCTTC. It specifies CAWEQGYGYTF.

This rearrangement joins TRBV6-5 to TRBJ2-5; D unclear. The ends were cut back, 2 bases at V and 1 base at J, with 5 bases in the middle. This CDR3 is 13 amino acids long. Germline values: CDR1 MNHEY, CDR2 SVGAGI. CDR3 sequence reads: CASSYDIQETQYF. CDR3 nucleotide sequence: TGTGCCAGCAGTTACGACATCCAAGAGACCCAGTACTTC.

V gene TRBV6-6 combines with J gene TRBJ2-7, with 9 bases that match TRBD2. Per the germline V gene, CDR1 is MNHNY and CDR2 is SVGAGI (reference sequence). Unmatched junction bases numbered 5, after V lost 6 bases and J lost 2 bases. The CDR3 runs to 14 residues. The CDR3 is CASRLAGETYEQYF. The DNA of the CDR3 is TGTGCCAGCAGATTAGCGGGGGAAACCTACGAGCAGTACTTC.

CDR3 coding DNA: TGTGCCGGGGCCTTACAGGACGGGGAGACCCAGTACTTC. It translates to CAGALQDGETQYF. The chain employs TRBV2 and TRBJ2-5; TRBD1 might be the D (5 bases). With 11 bases removed from V and 5 bases from J, the gap between germline ends came to 18 bases. The CDR3 has 13 amino acids. Germline V CDR1 and CDR2: SNHLY, FYNNEI.

The CDR3: CASSIAEGMYQPQHF. DNA for the CDR3: TGTGCCAGTAGTATTGCGGAGGGGATGTATCAGCCCCAGCATTTT. This chain links TRBV19 with TRBJ1-5; possibly TRBD1 for D (5 bases). The germline V and J ends were trimmed by 3 bases and 5 bases, with 14 bases remaining between them. The CDR3 consists of 15 residues. CDR1 and CDR2 from the germline V gene are LNHDA and SQIVND (reference sequence). Variable domain in full (rest from reference TRBV19 and TRBJ1-5): DGGITQSPKYLFRKEGQNVTLSCEQNLNHDAMYWYRQDPGQGLRLIYYSQIVNDFQKGDIAEGYSVSREKKESFPLTVTSAQKNPTAFYLCASSIAEGMYQPQHFGDGTRLSIL.

This chain connects TRBV28 to TRBJ1-1, with a tentative D call TRBD1 (6 bases). This CDR3 region has 12 residues. V was trimmed by 9 bases and J by 4 bases, leaving 12 bases between them. Germline V CDR1 and CDR2: MDHEN, SYDVKM. This chain's CDR3 is CASDLRGTEAFF. DNA for the CDR3: TGTGCCAGTGACCTCAGGGGCACTGAAGCTTTCTTT.

This chain joins TRBV7-9 and TRBJ2-7; TRBD2 agrees at 14 bases. Germline lookup yields CDR1 SEHNR and CDR2 FQNEAQ (reference sequence). Trimming took 0 bases from V and 0 from J; bases not matched to a gene: 7. The CDR3 covers 19 residues. CDR3 protein: CASSLALGLAGGSSYEQYF. In DNA form, the CDR3 reads TGTGCCAGCAGCTTAGCGCTCGGACTAGCGGGAGGCAGCTCCTACGAGCAGTACTTC.

V is TRBV9 and J is TRBJ1-1; TRBD1 agrees at 9 bases. There are 15 residues in the CDR3. Per the germline V gene, CDR1 is SGDLS and CDR2 is YYNGEE. Losses at the gene ends were 3 bases for V and 7 bases for J; bases not matched to a gene: 10. CDR3 nucleotides: TGTGCCAGCAGCGACCCGGGACAGGGACTTGGTGAAGCTTTCTTT. Protein product: CASSDPGQGLGEAFF.

The gene calls are TRBV28 and TRBJ1-6; D possibly corresponds to TRBD1 (5 bases). The CDR3 has 13 residues. The germline gives CDR1 MDHEN, CDR2 SYDVKM. The V end was cut by 6 bases, the J end by 11 bases, with 14 bases between. This CDR3 is CASSPEGRAPLHF. CDR3 nucleotide sequence: TGTGCCAGCAGCCCGGAGGGGAGGGCACCCCTCCACTTT.

The gene calls are TRBV9 and TRBJ2-1; D is undetermined. The CDR3 spans 13 residues. The V and J ends lost 1 base and 2 bases respectively, with 4 bases between them. From germline, CDR1 is SGDLS and CDR2 YYNGEE. Here the CDR3 DNA reads TGTGCCAGCAGCGTAACTACCTACAATGAGCAGTTCTTC. It yields the protein CASSVTTYNEQFF.

The chain employs TRBV2 and TRBJ1-2, with D uncertain. The CDR3 sequence is 13 residues long. Trimming took off 1 base at V and 1 base at J, with 4 bases between the two ends. The V gene's germline CDR1 is SNHLY and CDR2 FYNNEI. The CDR3 loop reads CASSEGGNYGYTF. The CDR3 nucleotides are TGTGCCAGCAGTGAAGGAGGTAACTATGGCTACACCTTC.

This clone came up a few times. This sequence joins TRBV23-1 and TRBJ2-7, with D tentatively TRBD1 (6 bases). TRBV23-1 is classed as an ORF, of uncertain function. This CDR3 region has 18 residues. V gave up 0 bases and J gave up 2 bases, with 20 bases separating them. CDR3 residues: CASSQSNSRTVLTYEQYF. The CDR3 DNA sequence: TGCGCCAGCAGTCAATCGAACTCCCGGACAGTGCTTACCTACGAGCAGTACTTC.

The table lists this clone with a few counts. The chain joins TRBV4-3 to TRBJ1-4; the D is unclear. The V gene lost 1 base and the J gene lost 8 bases, with 14 bases spanning the gap. Germline V gene data show CDR1 as LGHNA and CDR2 as YSLEER. This CDR3 comprises 15 residues. The CDR3 nucleotides are TGCGCCAGCAGCCAAGCTTACCCTAGGAGGGAAAAACTGTTTTTT. This sequence encodes CASSQAYPRREKLFF.

The chain has TRBV7-9 and TRBJ1-2; no firm D call. The CDR3 loop spans 16 amino acids. V was pared by 1 base and J by 4 bases, with 16 bases between. Germline assignment: CDR1 SEHNR and CDR2 FQNEAQ (reference sequence). Written as DNA, the CDR3 is TGTGCCAGCAGCTTAGACGCCTATTTGAAATCCTATGGCTACACCTTC. Protein sequence: CASSLDAYLKSYGYTF.